This T cell receptor (beta chain) was sequenced for a study of TIL therapy for anti-PD-1-resistant metastatic lung cancer. Background on the study: Tumors had a median PD-L1 proportion score of approximately 6.4%.

The libraries were made with immunoSEQ v3. Profiling relied on immunoSEQ multiplex PCR, and the TCRdb table lists in-frame clones only, not all of them. The sample lists tens of thousands of clones; around 76% were seen once. The germline V and J ends were trimmed by 7 bases and 8 bases, with 15 bases remaining between them. Germline V gene lookup returns CDR1 MNHNY and CDR2 SVGAGI (reference sequence). The CDR3 contains 12 residues. Time point: pre-treatment sample, taken before nivolumab and TIL therapy. This receptor was obtained from a person between 25 and 80 years old with non-small cell lung cancer. The sequencing here drew on blood, taken at baseline. The chain couples TRBV6-6 to TRBJ2-7; D is unresolved. The CDR3 DNA follows: TGTGCCAGCACGGCGGATTCCCCGCAGCAGTACTTC. The encoded protein is CASTADSPQQYF.